This T cell receptor beta chain was obtained from a study of T-cell reconstitution after alpha-beta-depleted transplantation in children. Unique molecular identifiers were incorporated into the prepared TCRbeta library. TCRdb used MiXCR to reprocess the PCR reads, holding one entry per CDR3 protein. The sample has 90,000 to 100,000 distinct CDR3 sequences, less than 25% seen once. About this clonotype itself: Its target is unknown.

Whole-study findings and limits: Newly produced T cells mostly provided counts and TCRbeta diversity after one year, as hyperexpanded clones declined. Several patients had high TCRbeta diversity at day 60; it came from surviving recipient T cells and thymic progenitors. As was reported, about two months after transplant, alpha-beta T cells came from several hundred expanded graft clones.

V trimming: 2 bases; J trimming: 3 bases; junction bases outside the gene matches: 12. The length of the CDR3 is 18 residues. The germline CDR1 and CDR2 sequences are MGHDK and SYGVNS. The V call is TRBV25-1, the J call TRBJ2-3; 9 bases fit TRBD1. The sequence was collected from a boy aged 2 to 9 with acute lymphoblastic leukemia, due to receive a stem cell transplant. This material consisted of PBMCs, taken before TCRalphabeta/CD19-depleted stem cell transplant. The chain's CDR3 is CASSEPTRQGVLTDTQYF. The CDR3 bases are TGTGCCAGCAGTGAACCTACTCGACAGGGGGTACTAACAGATACGCAGTATTTT.